This is a list of T cell receptor beta chains from one sample in a study of blood T cell repertoires in COVID-19. Clones were read by immunoSEQ multiplex PCR, and TCRdb kept only the in-frame ones, dropping some. This table has 350,000 to 450,000 clones, 75% to 90% appearing once. Source material: peripheral blood. The origin of the receptors is a woman aged 18-29 years with acute or convalescent COVID-19. CDR3s include the opening cysteine and the closing phenylalanine or tryptophan. A D gene is named only where the DNA matches it firmly.

j_gene	v_gene	d_gene	CDR3aa
TRBJ2-3	TRBV15	.	CATSRDPSSTDTQYF
TRBJ1-3	TRBV5-4	.	CASSSHRRGAGNTIYF
TRBJ2-1	TRBV5-6	.	CASSWVGASYNEQFF
TRBJ2-5	TRBV7-2	.	CASSIREETQYF
TRBJ1-5	TRBV7-2	TRBD1	CASSSGTGSNQPQHF
TRBJ1-4	TRBV5-1	.	CASSLEGGVNEKLFF
TRBJ2-5	TRBV7-9	.	CASSFRDETQYF
TRBJ1-1	TRBV2	TRBD1	CASSQGQGNTEAFF
TRBJ1-3	TRBV5-1	TRBD1	CASSFSSGGRAGNTIYF
TRBJ1-1	TRBV6-5	.	CASSYVRGTEAFF
TRBJ1-1	TRBV29-1	.	CSVGHPKDTEAFF
TRBJ2-5	TRBV7-9	TRBD1	CASSSDDRGRKETQYF
TRBJ1-5	TRBV30	TRBD1	CAWSRQGRSNQPQHF
TRBJ1-1	TRBV13	TRBD1	CASSYTGAEAFF
TRBJ2-1	TRBV6-1	.	CASSEAGKGDEQFF
TRBJ1-1	TRBV5-1	TRBD1	CASSVTGDAEAFF
TRBJ2-1	TRBV3-1/TRBV3-2	.	CASSQGGESSYNEQFF
TRBJ2-5	TRBV11-2	.	CASSPTAGRAETQYF
TRBJ2-1	TRBV29-1	TRBD2	CSGKDWSGGSYNEQFF
TRBJ1-5	TRBV30	.	CAWKQGGNQPQHF
TRBJ2-3	TRBV9	TRBD2	CASSGGSTADTQYF
TRBJ1-3	TRBV10-2	.	CASSERSSGNTIYF
TRBJ1-6	TRBV6-1	.	CASSEILAVDSPLHF
TRBJ2-1	TRBV13	.	CASSLGRGYNEQFF
TRBJ1-1	TRBV30	.	CALQGPEAFF
TRBJ1-2	TRBV5-1	.	CASSSLQGINGYTF
TRBJ1-3	TRBV9	.	CASSLGEGNTIYF
TRBJ1-1	TRBV7-2	.	CASSLEGQPNTEAFF
TRBJ2-5	TRBV7-4	.	CASSPDSQETQYF
TRBJ2-1	TRBV19	.	CASSIIPDNEQFF
TRBJ2-1	TRBV10-3	.	CAISESKGGWGNNEQFF
TRBJ1-2	TRBV3-1/TRBV3-2	.	CASSQGVIEGGGYTF
TRBJ1-5	TRBV2	TRBD1	CASSDRTGRDQPQHF
TRBJ2-7	TRBV15	TRBD1	CATSPDRAREQYF
TRBJ2-7	TRBV27	.	CASSLSTGNEQYF
TRBJ1-1	TRBV6-1	.	CASSESQGWTEAFF
TRBJ2-2	TRBV14	.	CASSRLGNGELFF
TRBJ2-3	TRBV30	.	CAWNFGTPQGTQYF
TRBJ1-6	TRBV2	.	CASSERDGSSYNSPLHF
TRBJ2-7	TRBV9	.	CASSAGRGEQYF